One and the same sample provided the 3 T cell receptor beta chains below, sequenced in a study of shared clonotypes between healthy human individuals. The table came from immunoSEQ multiplex PCR; TCRdb's copy has only in-frame clones and leaves some out. Of approximately 460,000 clones listed, 60% to 80% are singletons. The sample was PBMCs. Every receptor here comes from a woman between 40 and 55 years old in good health. Some clones in this sample may be carry-over from other donors' samples.

Notes on this clone: A single base is all that separates this from a far larger clone, so a read error is likely. The CDR3 DNA reads as TGTGCCTGGAGTGTAGACCAGGGTTCATACTCTGGGGCCGACGTCCTGACTTTC. This gives the protein CAWSVDQGSYSGADVLTF. This chain connects TRBV30 to TRBJ2-6, with D possibly TRBD1 on 5 matching bases. The CDR3 has 18 residues. Per germline, CDR1 GTSNPN and CDR2 SVGIG (reference sequence).

The chain recombines TRBV28 with TRBJ2-3; weak D call: TRBD2 (9 bases). Germline V gene lookup returns CDR1 MDHEN and CDR2 SYDVKM. Trimming removed 6 bases from V and 5 bases from J, with 33 bases in between. CDR3 length: 20 amino acids. This chain's CDR3 is CASSPGGASFAGGFGDTQYF. The CDR3 DNA sequence: TGTGCCAGCAGCCCAGGGGGCGCAAGCTTTGCGGGAGGGTTTGGAGATACGCAGTATTTT.

This sequence joins TRBV2 and TRBJ1-5, with D possibly TRBD1 on 6 matching bases. Germline CDR1 reads SNHLY; CDR2 reads FYNNEI. The CDR3 is made up of 15 amino acids. V was cut by 1 base and J by 2 bases, with 9 bases left in between. The DNA for the CDR3 is TGTGCCAGCAGTGAAGACAGGGCCGGCAATCAGCCCCAGCATTTT. Its translation is CASSEDRAGNQPQHF.